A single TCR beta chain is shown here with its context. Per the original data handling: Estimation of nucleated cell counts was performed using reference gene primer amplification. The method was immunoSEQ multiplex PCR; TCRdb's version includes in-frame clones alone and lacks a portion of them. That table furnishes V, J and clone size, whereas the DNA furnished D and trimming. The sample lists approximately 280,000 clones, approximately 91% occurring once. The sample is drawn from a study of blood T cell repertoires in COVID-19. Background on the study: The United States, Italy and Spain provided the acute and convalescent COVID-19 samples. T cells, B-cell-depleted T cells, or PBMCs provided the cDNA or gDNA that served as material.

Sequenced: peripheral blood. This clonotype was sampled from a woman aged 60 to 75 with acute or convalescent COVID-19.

This CDR3 is CASSQGTGGRDEQYF. The CDR3 DNA is TGCGCCAGCAGCCAAGGGACAGGGGGAAGAGACGAGCAGTACTTC. This sequence joins TRBV4-3 and TRBJ2-7; the match to TRBD1 covers 10 bases. The CDR3 totals 15 residues. Germline V gene sequence: CDR1 LGHNA, CDR2 YSLEER. J lost 5 bases, V lost 1 base, and 5 bases had no gene match.